The 17 T cell receptor beta chains listed next were all sequenced from one sample in a study of T cell responses to AZD1222 COVID-19 vaccine. Clones were sequenced by immunoSEQ multiplex PCR, and TCRdb holds only the in-frame ones, with some missing. The sample contains about 180,000 clones, 90% to 95% of which appear only once. The specimen comprised peripheral blood, sampled 28 days after the second AZD1222 dose. These receptors all stem from an adult who received the AZD1222 COVID-19 vaccine.

This rearrangement joins TRBV30 to TRBJ2-3; 7 positions match TRBD2. The V segment lost 4 bases and the J segment 6 bases; nucleotides outside the gene matches: 13. The CDR3 has 15 residues. The germline gives CDR1 GTSNPN, CDR2 SVGIG (reference sequence). The CDR3 loop reads CAWTSRGSMSDTQYF. CDR3 sequence (DNA): TGTGCCTGGACCTCCCGCGGGAGCATGTCGGATACGCAGTATTTT.

This chain uses TRBV3-1 (or the pseudogene TRBV3-2) with TRBJ1-1; D perhaps matches TRBD1 (6 bases). The length of the CDR3 is 16 residues. The germline gives CDR1 LGHDT, CDR2 YNNKEL (reference sequence). V dropped 1 base and J dropped 0 bases, with 12 bases sitting between them. CDR3 loop: CASSQAAQGMNTEAFF. The DNA of the CDR3 is TGTGCCAGCAGCCAAGCCGCCCAGGGGATGAACACTGAAGCTTTCTTT.

This chain connects TRBV5-4 to TRBJ1-6; 7 bases fit TRBD1. CDR1 and CDR2 from the germline V gene are SGHNT and YYREEE (reference sequence). The CDR3 has 17 residues. J was trimmed by 3 bases and V by 2 bases; bases with no gene match: 8. The CDR3 loop is CASSFTTGAFYNSPLHF. CDR3 nucleotide sequence: TGTGCCAGCAGCTTTACCACAGGGGCTTTCTATAATTCACCCCTCCACTTT. Using reference TRBV5-4 and TRBJ1-6 for the parts outside the CDR3, the full variable domain is ETGVTQSPTHLIKTRGQQVTLRCSSQSGHNTVSWYQQALGQGPQFIFQYYREEENGRGNFPPRFSGLQFPNYSSELNVNALELDDSALYLCASSFTTGAFYNSPLHFGNGTRLTVT.

The chain links TRBV24-1 to TRBJ2-5, with D unclear. The length of the CDR3 is 13 residues. CDR1 and CDR2 from the germline V gene are KGHDR and SFDVKD. The ends were cut back, 5 bases at V and 1 base at J, with 7 bases in the middle. The CDR3 protein is CATSGQFQETQYF. The CDR3 bases are TGTGCCACCAGTGGACAATTCCAAGAGACCCAGTACTTC.

This chain links TRBV27 with TRBJ1-2; D possibly corresponds to TRBD1 (5 bases). From germline, CDR1 is MNHEY and CDR2 SMNVEV (reference sequence). CDR3 size: 16 residues. V lost 6 bases and J lost 5, with 22 bases in between. CDR3 bases: TGTGCCAGCAGAGACTACGGGACGGACTTTGAGTATGGCTACACCTTC. Residues: CASRDYGTDFEYGYTF.

This clone is termed medium-sized. The V call is TRBV5-4, the J call TRBJ1-2; 7 nucleotides match TRBD1. V gave up 4 bases and J gave up 11 bases; unmatched junction bases: 8. The CDR3 covers 12 residues. Germline V lookup: CDR1 SGHNT, CDR2 YYREEE (reference sequence). CDR3 amino acids: CASSGGDSLYTF. The CDR3 DNA is TGTGCCAGCAGCGGCGGGGACAGCCTTTACACCTTC.

This chain uses TRBV5-1 with TRBJ1-2; maybe TRBD1 (6 bases). CDR1 and CDR2 (germline): SGHRS, YFSETQ. The germline V and J ends were trimmed by 3 bases and 4 bases, with 13 bases remaining between them. The CDR3 covers 14 residues. The CDR3 DNA reads TGCGCCAGCAGCTCCGAGGGGGGTGGCTATGGCTACACCTTC. Amino acids: CASSSEGGGYGYTF.

The chain employs TRBV15 and TRBJ1-2, with 12 bases aligning to TRBD1. Germline V gene lookup returns CDR1 LNHNV and CDR2 YYDKDF (reference sequence). The V gene end was trimmed by 5 bases and the J gene end by 4 bases; junction bases not matched to a gene: 2. The CDR3 is 14 residues long. The CDR3 DNA reads as TGTGCCACCAGCGGGACAGGGGGCCTCTATGGCTACACCTTC. This codes for CATSGTGGLYGYTF.

Only one count was recorded for this clone. J is TRBJ2-1 and V is TRBV7-3; 9 nucleotides align to TRBD1. V lost 0 bases and J lost 7; bases outside the gene matches: 4. CDR3 length: 15 residues. Germline V gives CDR1 SGHTA, CDR2 FQGTGA. CDR3 nucleotide sequence: TGTGCCAGCAGCTTAACCAGGGACAGGGAAAATGAGCAGTTCTTC. Amino acid sequence: CASSLTRDRENEQFF. Drawing the rest from reference TRBV7-3 and TRBJ2-1, the complete variable domain is GAGVSQTPSNKVTEKGKYVELRCDPISGHTALYWYRQSLGQGPEFLIYFQGTGAADDSGLPNDRFFAVRPEGSVSTLKIQRTERGDSAVYLCASSLTRDRENEQFFGPGTRLTVL.

The chain has TRBV6-1 and TRBJ2-5, with D possibly TRBD1 on 6 matching bases. Germline CDR1 MNHNS, CDR2 SASEGT. CDR3 length: 14 residues. Deletions cut 2 bases from V and 9 bases from J, with 16 bases between. The DNA of the CDR3 is TGTGCCAGCAGTGAACAGGGGTCGGGTCGGTCCCAGTACTTC. It yields the protein CASSEQGSGRSQYF.

J is TRBJ2-7 and V is TRBV10-3, with 12 bases fitting TRBD2. The CDR3 totals 15 residues. The V gene's germline CDR1 is ENHRY and CDR2 SYGVKD. With 4 bases clipped from V and 3 bases from J, the junction kept 4 bases outside the gene matches. The CDR3 reads CAISGRLAGDYEQYF. The CDR3 nucleotides read TGTGCCATCAGTGGGAGACTAGCGGGAGACTACGAGCAGTACTTC.

The V gene is TRBV2, the J gene TRBJ1-1; the D is unclear. The CDR3 is 14 residues long. Trimming stripped 4 bases from V and 5 bases from J, with 14 bases between. Per the germline V gene, CDR1 is SNHLY and CDR2 is FYNNEI. CDR3 residues: CASSAGLLGTEAFF. The CDR3 nucleotides read TGTGCCAGCAGTGCGGGCCTTCTAGGGACTGAAGCTTTCTTT.

CDR3 DNA sequence: TGTGCCAGCAGTTACGGATCAAGGACAGGGGCCTTTGGCTACACCTTC. This encodes CASSYGSRTGAFGYTF. The rearrangement uses TRBV6-5 and TRBJ1-2; 9 bases map to TRBD1. The CDR3 covers 16 residues. Germline CDR1 is MNHEY and CDR2 is SVGAGI. V was pared by 2 bases and J by 7 bases, with 11 bases of the junction left unmatched.

This clone was detected once. The chain joins TRBV28 to TRBJ2-4; the D is unclear. Germline V gives CDR1 MDHEN, CDR2 SYDVKM. The CDR3 has 16 amino acids. Trimming cost V 4 bases and J 0 bases, with 13 bases left between them. DNA for the CDR3: TGTGCCAGCAGTTCTCCAGGATCCGTAGCCAAAAACATTCAGTACTTC. This codes for CASSSPGSVAKNIQYF.

For the CDR3, the DNA is TGTGCCAGCAGCCCTCCGGGACAGTATAATTCACCCCTCCACTTT. This gives the protein CASSPPGQYNSPLHF. This chain joins TRBV11-2 and TRBJ1-6, with 7 bases fitting TRBD1. The trim removed 5 bases at V and 4 bases at J, leaving 5 bases unmatched. Per germline, CDR1 SGHAT and CDR2 FQNNGV. The CDR3 runs to 15 residues.

The chain carries TRBV7-9 and TRBJ2-7; D possibly corresponds to TRBD1 (5 bases). The germline V gene encodes CDR1 SEHNR and CDR2 FQNEAQ (reference sequence). Trimming cost V 5 bases and J 4 bases, with 12 bases left between them. The CDR3 runs to 13 residues. The CDR3 region has the DNA TGTGCCAGCAGCCAACCGACAGATTACGAGCAGTACTTC. It yields the protein CASSQPTDYEQYF.

The V and J genes are TRBV5-5 and TRBJ2-4, with a tentative D call TRBD2 (6 bases). The V gene lost 6 bases and the J gene lost 5 bases, with 12 bases spanning the gap. This CDR3 spans 13 amino acids. Germline CDR1 SGHKS, CDR2 YYEKEE (reference sequence). CDR3 nucleotide sequence: TGTGCCAGCACCGTGACGGGGGAAAACATTCAGTACTTC. This codes for CASTVTGENIQYF.